The text below deals with one T cell receptor beta chain. The antigen remains undetermined. Six replicates per PBMC sample, mostly from 450 to 600 ng of genomic DNA. Sequencing was performed with immunoSEQ multiplex PCR; in TCRdb, only in-frame clones are kept and a portion is missing. The sample holds about 7,000 clones, 55% to 75% seen once. The CDR3 sequence is 17 residues long. V was pared by 10 bases and J by 4 bases, with 15 bases of the junction left unmatched. CDR1 ENHRY and CDR2 SYGVKD come from the germline V gene. These data are taken from a study of neoadjuvant anti-PD-1 for oral cavity cancer. Study-level findings and limits: Each response group had just three patients in TCR analyses.

The chain uses TRBV10-3 and TRBJ1-5; the match to TRBD1 covers 11 bases. The sequencing used PBMCs, collected before nivolumab (anti-PD-1) treatment. The clonotype comes from a person between 40 and 85 years old with oral cavity squamous cell carcinoma. This chain's CDR3 is CATGRTGGAKGNQPQHF. The CDR3 DNA is TGTGCCACCGGAAGGACAGGGGGCGCAAAGGGAAATCAGCCCCAGCATTTT.